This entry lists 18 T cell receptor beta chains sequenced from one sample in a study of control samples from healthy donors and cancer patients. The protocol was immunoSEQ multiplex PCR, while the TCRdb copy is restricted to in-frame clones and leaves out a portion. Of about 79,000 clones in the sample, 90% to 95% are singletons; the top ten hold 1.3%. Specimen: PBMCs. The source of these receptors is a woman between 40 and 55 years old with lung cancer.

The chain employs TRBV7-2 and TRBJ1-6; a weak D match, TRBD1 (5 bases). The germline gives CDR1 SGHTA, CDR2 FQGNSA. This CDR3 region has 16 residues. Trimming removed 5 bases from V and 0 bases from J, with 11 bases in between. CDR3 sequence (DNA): TGTGCCAGCAGCCCGGGACCTAGCTCCTATAATTCACCCCTCCACTTT. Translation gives CASSPGPSSYNSPLHF.

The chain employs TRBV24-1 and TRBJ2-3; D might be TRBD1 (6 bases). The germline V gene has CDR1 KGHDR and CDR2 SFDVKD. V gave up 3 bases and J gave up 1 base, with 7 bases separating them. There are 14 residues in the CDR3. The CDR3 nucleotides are TGTGCCACCAGTGATCACAGGGGCACAGATACGCAGTATTTT. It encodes CATSDHRGTDTQYF.

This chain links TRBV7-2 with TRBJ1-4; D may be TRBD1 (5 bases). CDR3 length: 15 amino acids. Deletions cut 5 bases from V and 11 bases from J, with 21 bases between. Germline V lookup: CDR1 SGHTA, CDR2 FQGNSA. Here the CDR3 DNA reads TGTGCCAGCAGCCAAAGACGAGGGGCCTCTGGGAAACTGTTTTTT. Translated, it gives CASSQRRGASGKLFF.

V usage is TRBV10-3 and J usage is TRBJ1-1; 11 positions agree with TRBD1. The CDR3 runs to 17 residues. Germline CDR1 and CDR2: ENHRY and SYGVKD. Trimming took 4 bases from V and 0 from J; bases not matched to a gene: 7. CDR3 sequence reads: CAISGGQGDFMNTEAFF. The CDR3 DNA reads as TGTGCCATCAGTGGGGGACAGGGGGACTTCATGAACACTGAAGCTTTCTTT.

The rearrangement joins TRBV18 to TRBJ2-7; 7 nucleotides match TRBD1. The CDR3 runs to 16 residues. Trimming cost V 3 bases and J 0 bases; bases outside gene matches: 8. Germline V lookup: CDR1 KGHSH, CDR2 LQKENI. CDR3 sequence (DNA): TGTGCCAGCTCACCTTTGGACAGGACTCTCTCCTACGAGCAGTACTTC. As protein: CASSPLDRTLSYEQYF. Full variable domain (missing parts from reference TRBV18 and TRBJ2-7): NAGVMQNPRHLVRRRGQEARLRCSPMKGHSHVYWYRQLPEEGLKFMVYLQKENIIDESGMPKERFSAEFPKEGPSILRIQQVVRGDSAAYFCASSPLDRTLSYEQYFGPGTRLTVT.

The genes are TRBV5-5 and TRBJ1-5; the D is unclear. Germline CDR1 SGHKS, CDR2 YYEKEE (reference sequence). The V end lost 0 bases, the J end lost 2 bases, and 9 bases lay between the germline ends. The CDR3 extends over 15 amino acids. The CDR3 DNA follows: TGTGCCAGCAGCTTGGCCCGGGGAGGCAATCAGCCCCAGCATTTT. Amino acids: CASSLARGGNQPQHF.

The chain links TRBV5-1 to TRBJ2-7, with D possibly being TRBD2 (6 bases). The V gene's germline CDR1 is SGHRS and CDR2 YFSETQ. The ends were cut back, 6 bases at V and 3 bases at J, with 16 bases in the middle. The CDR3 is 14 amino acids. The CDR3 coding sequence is TGCGCCAGCACGCACGGGACTCAAAACTACGAGCAGTACTTC. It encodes CASTHGTQNYEQYF.

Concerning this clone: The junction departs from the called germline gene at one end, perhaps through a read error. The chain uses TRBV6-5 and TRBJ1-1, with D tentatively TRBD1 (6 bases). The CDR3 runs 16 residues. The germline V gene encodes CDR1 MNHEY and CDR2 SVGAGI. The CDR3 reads CASSNSRDIQVAEAFF. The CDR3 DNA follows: TGTGCCAGCAGTAACTCTCGGGACATTCAAGTTGCTGAAGCTTTCTTT.

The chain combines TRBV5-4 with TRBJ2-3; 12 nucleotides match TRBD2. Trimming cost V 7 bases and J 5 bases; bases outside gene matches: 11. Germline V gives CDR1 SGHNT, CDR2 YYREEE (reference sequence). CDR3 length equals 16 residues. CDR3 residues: CASGPSGGASGDTQYF. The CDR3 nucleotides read TGTGCCAGCGGACCTAGCGGGGGGGCCTCCGGAGATACGCAGTATTTT.

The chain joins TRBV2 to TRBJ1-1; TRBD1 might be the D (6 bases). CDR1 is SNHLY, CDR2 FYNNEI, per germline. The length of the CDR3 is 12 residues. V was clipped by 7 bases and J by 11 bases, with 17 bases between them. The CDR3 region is CASNPSGESAFF. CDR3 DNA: TGTGCCAGCAATCCCTCAGGGGAGTCGGCTTTCTTT. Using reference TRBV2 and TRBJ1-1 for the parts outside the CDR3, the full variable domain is EPEVTQTPSHQVTQMGQEVILRCVPISNHLYFYWYRQILGQKVEFLVSFYNNEISEKSEIFDDQFSVERPDGSNFTLKIRSTKLEDSAMYFCASNPSGESAFFGQGTRLTVV.

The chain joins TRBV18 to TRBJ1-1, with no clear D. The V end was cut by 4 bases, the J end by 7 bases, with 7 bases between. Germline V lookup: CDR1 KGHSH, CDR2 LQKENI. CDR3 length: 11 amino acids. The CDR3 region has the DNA TGTGCCAGCTCACGAGAAAATGAAGCTTTCTTT. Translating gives CASSRENEAFF.

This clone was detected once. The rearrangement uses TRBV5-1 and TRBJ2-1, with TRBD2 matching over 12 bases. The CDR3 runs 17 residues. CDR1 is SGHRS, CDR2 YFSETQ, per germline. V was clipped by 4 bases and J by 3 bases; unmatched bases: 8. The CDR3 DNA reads TGCGCCAGCAGCGGCACTAGCGGGGGGTTTTACTACAATGAGCAGTTCTTC. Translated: CASSGTSGGFYYNEQFF.

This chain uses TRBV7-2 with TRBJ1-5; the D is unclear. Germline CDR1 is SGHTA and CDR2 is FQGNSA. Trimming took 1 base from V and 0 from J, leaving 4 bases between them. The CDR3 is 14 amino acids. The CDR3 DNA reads TGTGCCAGCAGCTTAGGGGATAGCAATCAGCCCCAGCATTTT. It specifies CASSLGDSNQPQHF.

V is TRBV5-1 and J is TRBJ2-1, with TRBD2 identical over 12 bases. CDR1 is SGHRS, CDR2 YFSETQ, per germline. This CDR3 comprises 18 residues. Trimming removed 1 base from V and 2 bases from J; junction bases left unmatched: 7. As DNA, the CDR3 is TGCGCCAGCAGCTTGAGTGCTAGCGGGGGGGCCCCCTACAATGAGCAGTTCTTC. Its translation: CASSLSASGGAPYNEQFF.

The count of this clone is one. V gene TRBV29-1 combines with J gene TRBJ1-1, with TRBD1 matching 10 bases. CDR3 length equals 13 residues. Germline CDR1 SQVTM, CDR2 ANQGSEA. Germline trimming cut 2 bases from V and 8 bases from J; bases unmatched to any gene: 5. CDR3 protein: CSVEPDRGTEAFF. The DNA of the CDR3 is TGCAGCGTTGAACCGGACAGGGGGACCGAAGCTTTCTTT.

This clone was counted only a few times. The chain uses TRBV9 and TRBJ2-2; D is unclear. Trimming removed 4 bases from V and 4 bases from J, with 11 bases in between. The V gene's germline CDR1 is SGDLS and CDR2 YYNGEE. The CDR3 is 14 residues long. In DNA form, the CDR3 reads TGTGCCAGCAGCCACTATGGTACCACCGGGGAGCTGTTTTTT. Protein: CASSHYGTTGELFF. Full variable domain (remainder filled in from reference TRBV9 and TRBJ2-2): DSGVTQTPKHLITATGQRVTLRCSPRSGDLSVYWYQQSLDQGLQFLIQYYNGEERAKGNILERFSAQQFPDLHSELNLSSLELGDSALYFCASSHYGTTGELFFGEGSRLTVL.

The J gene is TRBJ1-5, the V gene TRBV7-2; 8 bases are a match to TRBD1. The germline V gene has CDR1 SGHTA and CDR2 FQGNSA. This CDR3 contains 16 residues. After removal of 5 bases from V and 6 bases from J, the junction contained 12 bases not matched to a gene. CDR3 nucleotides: TGTGCCAGCAGCCAGGCGACAGGGGTAGGCCCTCAGCCCCAGCATTTT. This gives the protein CASSQATGVGPQPQHF.

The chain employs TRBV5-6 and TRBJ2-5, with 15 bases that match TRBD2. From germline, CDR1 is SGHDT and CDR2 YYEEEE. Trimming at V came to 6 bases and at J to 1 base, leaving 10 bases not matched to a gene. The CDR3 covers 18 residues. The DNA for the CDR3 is TGTGCCAGCATCAAACCGGGGACTAGCGGGGGGTCCCAAGAGACCCAGTACTTC. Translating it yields CASIKPGTSGGSQETQYF. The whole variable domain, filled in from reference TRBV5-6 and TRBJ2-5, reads DAGVTQSPTHLIKTRGQQVTLRCSPKSGHDTVSWYQQALGQGPQFIFQYYEEEERQRGNFPDRFSGHQFPNYSSELNVNALLLGDSALYLCASIKPGTSGGSQETQYFGPGTRLLVL.